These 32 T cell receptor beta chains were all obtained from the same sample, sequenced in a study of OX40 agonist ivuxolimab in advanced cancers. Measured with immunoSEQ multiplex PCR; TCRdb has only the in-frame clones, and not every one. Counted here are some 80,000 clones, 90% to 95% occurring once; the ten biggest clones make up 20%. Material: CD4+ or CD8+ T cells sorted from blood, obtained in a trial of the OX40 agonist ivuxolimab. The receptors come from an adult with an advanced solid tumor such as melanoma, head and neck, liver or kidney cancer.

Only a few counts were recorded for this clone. CDR3 sequence reads: CASSPYSGGDTSEQFF. CDR3 in DNA: TGCGCCAGCAGCCCCTATAGCGGGGGGGATACTAGTGAGCAGTTCTTC. This chain links TRBV4-3 with TRBJ2-1, with 11 bases fitting TRBD2. The germline gives CDR1 LGHNA, CDR2 YSLEER. CDR3 size: 16 residues. J lost 9 bases, V lost 4 bases, and 11 bases had no gene match.

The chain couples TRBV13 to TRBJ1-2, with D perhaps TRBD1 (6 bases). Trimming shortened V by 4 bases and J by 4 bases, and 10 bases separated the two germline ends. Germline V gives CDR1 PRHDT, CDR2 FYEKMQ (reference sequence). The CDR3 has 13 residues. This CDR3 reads CASSSGAFYGYTF. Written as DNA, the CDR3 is TGTGCCAGCAGCTCAGGGGCCTTCTATGGCTACACCTTC.

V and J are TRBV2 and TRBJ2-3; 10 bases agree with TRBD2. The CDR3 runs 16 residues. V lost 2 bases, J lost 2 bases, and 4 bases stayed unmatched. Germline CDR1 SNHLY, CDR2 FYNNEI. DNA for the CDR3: TGTGCCAGCAGTGAACTAGCGGGGGCCTACACAGATACGCAGTATTTT. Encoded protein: CASSELAGAYTDTQYF.

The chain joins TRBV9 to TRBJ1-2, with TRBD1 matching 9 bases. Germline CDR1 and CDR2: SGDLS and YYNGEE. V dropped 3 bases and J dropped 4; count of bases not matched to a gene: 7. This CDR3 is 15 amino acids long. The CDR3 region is CASSAVGQGLYGYTF. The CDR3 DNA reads TGTGCCAGCAGCGCCGTGGGACAGGGCCTCTATGGCTACACCTTC.

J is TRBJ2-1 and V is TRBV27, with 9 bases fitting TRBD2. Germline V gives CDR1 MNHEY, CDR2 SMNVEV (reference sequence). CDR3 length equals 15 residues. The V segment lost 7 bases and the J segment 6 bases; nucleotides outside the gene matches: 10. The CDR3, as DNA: TGTGCCAGCAACTTTGGGACTAGCCCCGGCAATGAGCAGTTCTTC. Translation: CASNFGTSPGNEQFF.

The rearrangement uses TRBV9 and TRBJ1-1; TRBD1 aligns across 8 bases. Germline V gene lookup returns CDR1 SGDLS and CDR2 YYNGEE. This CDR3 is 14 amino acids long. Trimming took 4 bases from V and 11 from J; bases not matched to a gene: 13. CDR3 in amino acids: CASSQGGRGPGAFF. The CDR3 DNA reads TGTGCCAGCAGCCAAGGAGGCAGGGGGCCCGGGGCTTTCTTT.

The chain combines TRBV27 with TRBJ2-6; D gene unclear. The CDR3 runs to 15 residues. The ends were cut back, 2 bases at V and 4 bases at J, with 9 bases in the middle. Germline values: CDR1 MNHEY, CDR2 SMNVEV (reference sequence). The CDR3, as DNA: TGTGCCAGCAGTTTACAGATGTTCGGGGCCAACGTCCTGACTTTC. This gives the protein CASSLQMFGANVLTF.

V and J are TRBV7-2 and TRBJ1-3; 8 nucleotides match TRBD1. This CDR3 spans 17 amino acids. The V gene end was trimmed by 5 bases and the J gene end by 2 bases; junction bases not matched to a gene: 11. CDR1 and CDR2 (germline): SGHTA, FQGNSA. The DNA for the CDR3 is TGTGCCAGCAGCACTCGAGGACAGGGATCCCCTGGAAACACCATATATTTT. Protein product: CASSTRGQGSPGNTIYF.

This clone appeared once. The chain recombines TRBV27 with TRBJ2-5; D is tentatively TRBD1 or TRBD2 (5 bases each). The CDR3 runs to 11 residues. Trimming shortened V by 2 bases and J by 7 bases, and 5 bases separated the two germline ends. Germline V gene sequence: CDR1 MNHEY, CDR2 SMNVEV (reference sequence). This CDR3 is CASSLGGTQYF. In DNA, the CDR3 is TGTGCCAGCAGTTTAGGGGGGACCCAGTACTTC.

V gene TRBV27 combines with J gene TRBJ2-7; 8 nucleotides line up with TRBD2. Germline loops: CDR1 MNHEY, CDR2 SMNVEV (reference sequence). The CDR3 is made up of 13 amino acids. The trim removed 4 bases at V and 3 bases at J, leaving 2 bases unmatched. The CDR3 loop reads CASSSGGHYEQYF. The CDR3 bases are TGTGCCAGCAGTTCGGGGGGGCACTACGAGCAGTACTTC.

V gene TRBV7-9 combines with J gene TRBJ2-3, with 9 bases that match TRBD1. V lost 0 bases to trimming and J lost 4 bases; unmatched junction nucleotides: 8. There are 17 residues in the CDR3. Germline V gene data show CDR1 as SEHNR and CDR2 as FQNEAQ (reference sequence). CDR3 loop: CASSLAQGTGKADTQYF. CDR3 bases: TGTGCCAGCAGCTTAGCGCAGGGGACAGGGAAGGCAGATACGCAGTATTTT. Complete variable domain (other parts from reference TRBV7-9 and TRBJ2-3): DTGVSQNPRHKITKRGQNVTFRCDPISEHNRLYWYRQTLGQGPEFLTYFQNEAQLEKSRLLSDRFSAERPKGSFSTLEIQRTEQGDSAMYLCASSLAQGTGKADTQYFGPGTRLTVL.

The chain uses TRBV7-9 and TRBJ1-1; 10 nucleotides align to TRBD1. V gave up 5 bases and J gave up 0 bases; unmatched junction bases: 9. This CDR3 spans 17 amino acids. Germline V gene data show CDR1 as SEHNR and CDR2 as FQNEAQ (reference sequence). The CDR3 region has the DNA TGTGCCAGCAGCCCCTTACCCGGACAGGGGGTGAACACTGAAGCTTTCTTT. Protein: CASSPLPGQGVNTEAFF. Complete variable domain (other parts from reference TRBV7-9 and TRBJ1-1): DTGVSQNPRHKITKRGQNVTFRCDPISEHNRLYWYRQTLGQGPEFLTYFQNEAQLEKSRLLSDRFSAERPKGSFSTLEIQRTEQGDSAMYLCASSPLPGQGVNTEAFFGQGTRLTVV.

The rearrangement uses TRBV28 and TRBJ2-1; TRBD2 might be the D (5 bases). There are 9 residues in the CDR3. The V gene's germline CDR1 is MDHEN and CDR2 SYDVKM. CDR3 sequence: CAAGNEQFF. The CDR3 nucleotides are TGTGCGGCGGGCAATGAGCAGTTCTTC.

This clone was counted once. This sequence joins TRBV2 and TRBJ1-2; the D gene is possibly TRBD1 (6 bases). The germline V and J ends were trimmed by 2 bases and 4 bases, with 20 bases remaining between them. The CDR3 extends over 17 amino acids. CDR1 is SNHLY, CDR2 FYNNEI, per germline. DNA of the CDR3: TGTGCCAGCAGTGAATTTGGGCCAGGGGAGAATATCTATGGCTACACCTTC. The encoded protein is CASSEFGPGENIYGYTF.

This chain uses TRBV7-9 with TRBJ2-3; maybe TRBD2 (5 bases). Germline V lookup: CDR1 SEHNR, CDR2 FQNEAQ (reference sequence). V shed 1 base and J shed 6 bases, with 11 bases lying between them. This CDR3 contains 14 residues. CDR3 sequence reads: CASSLDRTFDTQYF. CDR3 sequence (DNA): TGTGCCAGCAGCTTAGATAGGACTTTTGATACGCAGTATTTT.

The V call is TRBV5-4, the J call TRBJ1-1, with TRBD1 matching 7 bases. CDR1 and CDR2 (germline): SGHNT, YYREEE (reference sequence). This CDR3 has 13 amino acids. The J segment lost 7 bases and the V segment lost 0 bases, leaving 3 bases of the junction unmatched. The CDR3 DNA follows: TGTGCCAGCAGCTTGGAGGGGGCCGTTGAAGCTTTCTTT. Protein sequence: CASSLEGAVEAFF.

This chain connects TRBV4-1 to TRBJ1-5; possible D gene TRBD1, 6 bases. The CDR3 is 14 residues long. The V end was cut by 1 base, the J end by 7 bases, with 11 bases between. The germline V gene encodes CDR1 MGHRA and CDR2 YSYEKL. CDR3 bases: TGCGCCAGCAGCCAAGTAGGGGGTGAGCAGCCCCAGCATTTT. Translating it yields CASSQVGGEQPQHF.

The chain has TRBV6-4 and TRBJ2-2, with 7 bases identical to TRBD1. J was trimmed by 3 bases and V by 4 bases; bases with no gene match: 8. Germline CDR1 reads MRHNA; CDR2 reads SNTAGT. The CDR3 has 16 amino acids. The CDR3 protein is CASSAETGSYTGELFF. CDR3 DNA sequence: TGTGCCAGCAGTGCCGAGACAGGGTCGTACACCGGGGAGCTGTTTTTT.

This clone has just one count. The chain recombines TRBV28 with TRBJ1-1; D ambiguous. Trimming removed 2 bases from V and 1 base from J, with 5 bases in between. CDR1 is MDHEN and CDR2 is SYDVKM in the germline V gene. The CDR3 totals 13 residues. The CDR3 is CASSLRQNTEAFF. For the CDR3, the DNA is TGTGCCAGCAGTTTAAGGCAGAACACTGAAGCTTTCTTT. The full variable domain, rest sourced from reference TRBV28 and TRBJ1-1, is DVKVTQSSRYLVKRTGEKVFLECVQDMDHENMFWYRQDPGLGLRLIYFSYDVKMKEKGDIPEGYSVSREKKERFSLILESASTNQTSMYLCASSLRQNTEAFFGQGTRLTVV.

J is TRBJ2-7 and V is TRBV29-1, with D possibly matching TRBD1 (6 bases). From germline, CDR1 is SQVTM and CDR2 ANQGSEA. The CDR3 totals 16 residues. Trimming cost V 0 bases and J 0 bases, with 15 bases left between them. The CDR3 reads CSVEDRAGESSYEQYF. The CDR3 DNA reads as TGCAGCGTTGAAGATCGGGCAGGGGAAAGCTCCTACGAGCAGTACTTC.

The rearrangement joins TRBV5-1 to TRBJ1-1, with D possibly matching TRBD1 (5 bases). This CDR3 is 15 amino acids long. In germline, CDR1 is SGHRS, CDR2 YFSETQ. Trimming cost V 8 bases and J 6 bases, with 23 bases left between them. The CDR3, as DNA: TGCGCCAGTACGTCCGATGACTCAGGGTTCCCTGAAGCTTTCTTT. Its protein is CASTSDDSGFPEAFF. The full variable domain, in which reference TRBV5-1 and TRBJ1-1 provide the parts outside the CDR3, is KAGVTQTPRYLIKTRGQQVTLSCSPISGHRSVSWYQQTPGQGLQFLFEYFSETQRNKGNFPGRFSGRQFSNSRSEMNVSTLELGDSALYLCASTSDDSGFPEAFFGQGTRLTVV.

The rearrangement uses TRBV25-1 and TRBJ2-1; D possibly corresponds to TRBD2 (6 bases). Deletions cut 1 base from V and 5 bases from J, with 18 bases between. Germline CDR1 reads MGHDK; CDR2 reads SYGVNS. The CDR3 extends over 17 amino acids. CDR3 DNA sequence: TGTGCCAGCAGTGAATTCCCGGCTAGCGTAATGAACAATGAGCAGTTCTTC. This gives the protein CASSEFPASVMNNEQFF.

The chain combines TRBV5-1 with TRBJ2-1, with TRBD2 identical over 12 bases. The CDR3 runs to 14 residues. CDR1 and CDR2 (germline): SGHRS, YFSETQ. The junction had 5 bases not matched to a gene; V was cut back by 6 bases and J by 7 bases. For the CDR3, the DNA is TGCGCCAGCACATCTAGCGGGAGGGCGAATGAGCAGTTCTTC. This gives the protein CASTSSGRANEQFF. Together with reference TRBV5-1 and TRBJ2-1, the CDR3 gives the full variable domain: KAGVTQTPRYLIKTRGQQVTLSCSPISGHRSVSWYQQTPGQGLQFLFEYFSETQRNKGNFPGRFSGRQFSNSRSEMNVSTLELGDSALYLCASTSSGRANEQFFGPGTRLTVL.

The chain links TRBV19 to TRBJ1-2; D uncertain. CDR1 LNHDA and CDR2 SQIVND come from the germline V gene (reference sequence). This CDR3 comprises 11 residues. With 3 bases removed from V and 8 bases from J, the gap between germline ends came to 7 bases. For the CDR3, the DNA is TGTGCCAGTAGTATTGAGGAGGGCTACACCTTC. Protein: CASSIEEGYTF.

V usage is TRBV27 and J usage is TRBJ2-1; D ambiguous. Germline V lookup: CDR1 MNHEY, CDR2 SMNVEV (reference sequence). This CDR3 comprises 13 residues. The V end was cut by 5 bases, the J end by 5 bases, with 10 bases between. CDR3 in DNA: TGTGCCAGCAGTCACGGGCCCAACAATGAGCAGTTCTTC. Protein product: CASSHGPNNEQFF.

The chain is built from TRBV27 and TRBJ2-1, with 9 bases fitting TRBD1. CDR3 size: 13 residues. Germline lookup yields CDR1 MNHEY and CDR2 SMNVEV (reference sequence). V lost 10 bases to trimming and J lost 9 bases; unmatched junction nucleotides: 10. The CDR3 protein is CATGTGRWGEQFF. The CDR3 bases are TGTGCCACCGGGACAGGGAGGTGGGGTGAGCAGTTCTTC.

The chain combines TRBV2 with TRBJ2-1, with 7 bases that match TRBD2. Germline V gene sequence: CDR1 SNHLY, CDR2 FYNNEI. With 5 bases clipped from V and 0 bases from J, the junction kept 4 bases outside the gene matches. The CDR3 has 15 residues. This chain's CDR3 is CASSPRTSSYNEQFF. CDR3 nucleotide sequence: TGTGCCAGCAGTCCGAGGACTAGCTCCTACAATGAGCAGTTCTTC.

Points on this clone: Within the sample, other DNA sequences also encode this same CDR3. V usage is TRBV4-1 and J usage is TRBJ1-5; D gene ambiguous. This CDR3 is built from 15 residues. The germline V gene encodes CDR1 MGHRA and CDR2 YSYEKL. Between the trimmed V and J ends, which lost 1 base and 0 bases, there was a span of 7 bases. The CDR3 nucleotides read TGCGCCAGCAGCCAAGTTTTGGGTAGCAATCAGCCCCAGCATTTT. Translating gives CASSQVLGSNQPQHF.

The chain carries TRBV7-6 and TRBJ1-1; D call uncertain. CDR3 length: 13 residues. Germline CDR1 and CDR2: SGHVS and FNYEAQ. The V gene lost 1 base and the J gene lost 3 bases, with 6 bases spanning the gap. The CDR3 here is CASSLGTHTEAFF. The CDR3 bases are TGTGCCAGCAGCTTAGGCACCCACACTGAAGCTTTCTTT.

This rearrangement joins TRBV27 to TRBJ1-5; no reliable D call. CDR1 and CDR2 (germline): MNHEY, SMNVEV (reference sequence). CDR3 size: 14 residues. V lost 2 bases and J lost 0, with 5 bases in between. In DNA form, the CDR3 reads TGTGCCAGCAGTTTAATTGATAGCAATCAGCCCCAGCATTTT. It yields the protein CASSLIDSNQPQHF.

CDR3 in amino acids: CAISEPGLAGVGTGELFF. The CDR3 DNA sequence: TGTGCCATCAGTGAACCGGGACTAGCGGGAGTGGGGACCGGGGAGCTGTTTTTT. The genes are TRBV10-3 and TRBJ2-2; the match to TRBD2 covers 14 bases. J lost 5 bases, V lost 3 bases, and 8 bases had no gene match. In germline, CDR1 is ENHRY, CDR2 SYGVKD. This CDR3 is 18 amino acids long.

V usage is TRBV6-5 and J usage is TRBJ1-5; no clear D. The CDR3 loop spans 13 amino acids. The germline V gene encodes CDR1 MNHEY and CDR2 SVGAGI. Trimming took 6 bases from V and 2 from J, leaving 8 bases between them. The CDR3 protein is CASSPGGNQPQHF. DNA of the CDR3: TGTGCCAGCAGCCCCGGGGGCAATCAGCCCCAGCATTTT.